The rows below give T cell receptor beta chains drawn from one sample of a study of blood T cell repertoires in COVID-19. TCRdb's table, derived via immunoSEQ multiplex PCR, lists solely in-frame clones and lacks some. The sample carries some 110,000 clones, about 64% recorded once. Specimen: peripheral blood. The receptors here all came from a human donor with acute or convalescent COVID-19. The donor label of this sample is uncertain. Both conserved end residues are part of each CDR3. D genes are given only for firm matches.

CDR3,length,V,J,D
CASFPFGQNYGYTF,14,TRBV11-2,TRBJ1-2,.
CASRRGGANEQFF,13,TRBV12-3/TRBV12-4,TRBJ2-1,.
CASSLSGQGNEKLFF,15,TRBV7-9,TRBJ1-4,TRBD1
CASSPTEGQGQTQYF,15,TRBV18,TRBJ2-5,TRBD1
CASSESGAGRYKGTQYF,17,TRBV6-1,TRBJ2-5,.
CASSPSGVKGYTF,13,TRBV14,TRBJ1-2,.
CASTINRTGRRKPQHF,16,TRBV19,TRBJ1-5,TRBD1
CASGGVTLPYEQYF,14,TRBV6-5,TRBJ2-7,TRBD2
CASSNRGQDVETQYF,15,TRBV21-1,TRBJ2-5,.
CASSYSADSGNTIYF,15,TRBV6-5,TRBJ1-3,.
CASSQDSSQRGYTF,14,TRBV3-1/TRBV3-2,TRBJ1-2,.
CASSFPKTSGGDNEQFF,17,TRBV19,TRBJ2-1,TRBD2
CASSFLGQGGSPLHF,15,TRBV11-2,TRBJ1-6,TRBD1
CASSLGSGVDTQYF,14,TRBV7-6,TRBJ2-3,TRBD2
CASSDVLGGGALQTQYF,17,TRBV2,TRBJ2-5,TRBD2
CASSPFGRGAGGELFF,16,TRBV11-2,TRBJ2-2,TRBD2
CASSTTGSSYNEQFF,15,TRBV28,TRBJ2-1,TRBD1
CASSLAEGLLAGRTDTQYF,19,TRBV7-8,TRBJ2-3,TRBD2
CATPSSSYNSPLHF,14,TRBV7-9,TRBJ1-6,.
CASRGQGGTNEKLFF,15,TRBV5-8,TRBJ1-4,TRBD1
CASSPTATNEKLFF,14,TRBV5-1,TRBJ1-4,.
CASSLRAAYNEQFF,14,TRBV27,TRBJ2-1,.
CASSLEGGVWEEQFF,15,TRBV11-3,TRBJ2-1,TRBD2
CASRAAWYTEAFF,13,TRBV2,TRBJ1-1,.
CATSDPRGQGATGELFF,17,TRBV24-1,TRBJ2-2,TRBD1
CAISESRTEGYTF,13,TRBV10-3,TRBJ1-2,.
CASSSGTGGQTQYF,14,TRBV7-9,TRBJ2-5,TRBD1
CASSSRRTQYF,11,TRBV13,TRBJ2-5,.
CASGTLDRNYGYTF,14,TRBV2,TRBJ1-2,.
CASSHDRGYGYTF,13,TRBV5-4,TRBJ1-2,TRBD1
CSVGEGTEAFF,11,TRBV29-1,TRBJ1-1,.
CASRTGPGLEQYF,13,TRBV27,TRBJ2-7,TRBD1
CASRLTGIGSTDTQYF,16,TRBV3-1/TRBV3-2,TRBJ2-3,.
CASRGQMTGNTIYF,14,TRBV2,TRBJ1-3,.
CASSPGQGDFYEQYF,15,TRBV27,TRBJ2-7,TRBD1
CASWGQGADGYTF,13,TRBV12-3/TRBV12-4,TRBJ1-2,TRBD1
CASSQERREIQYF,13,TRBV4-1,TRBJ2-3,.
CAISHRHGGSGADTQYF,17,TRBV10-3,TRBJ2-3,.
CASRGTGANTGELFF,15,TRBV2,TRBJ2-2,TRBD1
CASGLVATNEKLFF,14,TRBV9,TRBJ1-4,.
CASSKIRGNTGELFF,15,TRBV4-1,TRBJ2-2,.
CAWSSKGQGAYGELFF,16,TRBV30,TRBJ2-2,TRBD1
CATSDFRQGDYNEQFF,16,TRBV24-1,TRBJ2-1,TRBD1
CASSFEQGYTEAFF,14,TRBV5-1,TRBJ1-1,.
CASSSWGGTEAFF,13,TRBV5-8,TRBJ1-1,.
CARSFQGPNTEAFF,14,TRBV5-3,TRBJ1-1,.
CASSLSGQSGEQYF,14,TRBV27,TRBJ2-7,.
CASNGQGYSPLHF,13,TRBV19,TRBJ1-6,TRBD1
CAWSTNRYEQYF,12,TRBV30,TRBJ2-7,.
CASSQLHGGIEETQYF,16,TRBV3-1/TRBV3-2,TRBJ2-5,TRBD2
CASSQDGTPGVEQFF,15,TRBV3-1/TRBV3-2,TRBJ2-1,.
CASSPTSTGELFF,13,TRBV18,TRBJ2-2,.
CASSAGFNQPQHF,13,TRBV2,TRBJ1-5,.
CAVGQAEVGANVLTF,15,TRBV6-5,TRBJ2-6,TRBD1
CASSFPSPSPDTF,13,TRBV5-8,TRBJ1-2,.
CAISPGQGFNQPQHF,15,TRBV10-3,TRBJ1-5,TRBD1
CASSPEALSPAGNTIYF,17,TRBV18,TRBJ1-3,.
CASSLVSGNTEAFF,14,TRBV7-8,TRBJ1-1,.